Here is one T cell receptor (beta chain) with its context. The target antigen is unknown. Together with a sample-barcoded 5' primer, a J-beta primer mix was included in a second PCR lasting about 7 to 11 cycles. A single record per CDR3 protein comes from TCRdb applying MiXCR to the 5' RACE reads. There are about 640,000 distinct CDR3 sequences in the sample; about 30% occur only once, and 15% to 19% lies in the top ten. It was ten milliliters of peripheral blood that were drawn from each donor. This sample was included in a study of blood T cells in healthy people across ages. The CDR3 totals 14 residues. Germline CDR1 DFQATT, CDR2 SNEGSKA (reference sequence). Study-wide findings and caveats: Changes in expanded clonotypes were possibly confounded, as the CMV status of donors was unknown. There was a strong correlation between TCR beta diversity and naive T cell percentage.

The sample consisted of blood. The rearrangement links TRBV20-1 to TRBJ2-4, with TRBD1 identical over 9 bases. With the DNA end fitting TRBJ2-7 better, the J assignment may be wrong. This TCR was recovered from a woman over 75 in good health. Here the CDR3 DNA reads TGCAGTGCTCGGGACAGGGTCATTGGCTACGAGCAGTACTTC. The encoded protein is CSARDRVIGYEQYF.